This TCR beta chain comes out of a study of blood T cell repertoires in COVID-19. The CDR3 is 15 residues long. Trimming shortened V by 1 base and J by 9 bases, and 13 bases separated the two germline ends. Germline lookup yields CDR1 LNHNV and CDR2 YYDKDF (reference sequence). This table comes from immunoSEQ multiplex PCR, and its TCRdb copy is limited to in-frame clones, with some not included. The sample lists around 100,000 clones; more than 75% were seen once. The chain uses TRBV15 and TRBJ1-6; D perhaps matches TRBD1 (5 bases). Material for sequencing was peripheral blood. The sequence derives from a man between 65 and 85 years old with acute or convalescent COVID-19. The CDR3 protein is CATSRVAGKGSPLHF. CDR3 DNA: TGTGCCACCAGCAGAGTAGCAGGGAAAGGTTCACCCCTCCACTTT.